These 5 T cell receptor beta chains originate from one sample sequenced in a study of T cell responses to AZD1222 COVID-19 vaccine. Profiling relied on immunoSEQ multiplex PCR, and the TCRdb table lists in-frame clones only, not all of them. Among some 92,000 clones listed, 88% were seen once. The sequences come from peripheral blood, collected on day 0 of AZD1222 vaccination. The source is an adult in good health.

This clone was counted once. The chain carries TRBV2 and TRBJ2-2, with D perhaps TRBD1 or TRBD2 (5 bases each). The CDR3 covers 13 residues. Germline CDR1 SNHLY, CDR2 FYNNEI. In DNA, the CDR3 is TGTGCTATCACCCGGGGCAGCACCGGGGAGCTGTTTTTT. Its translation: CAITRGSTGELFF.

In its sample, this clone was seen once. The chain combines TRBV6-6 with TRBJ2-1, with 10 bases fitting TRBD2. Germline trimming cut 7 bases from V and 10 bases from J; bases unmatched to any gene: 4. CDR3 size: 12 residues. The germline V gene encodes CDR1 MNHNY and CDR2 SVGAGI (reference sequence). This CDR3 reads CASNLLAGEQFF. The CDR3, as DNA: TGTGCCAGCAATTTACTAGCGGGAGAGCAGTTCTTC.

The V call is TRBV30, the J call TRBJ2-1, with 9 bases that match TRBD2. V was clipped by 3 bases and J by 7 bases; unmatched bases: 7. The CDR3 has 14 residues. Germline V lookup: CDR1 GTSNPN, CDR2 SVGIG (reference sequence). The CDR3 here is CAWRRGGRGNEQFF. CDR3 DNA sequence: TGTGCCTGGAGGAGAGGCGGGAGGGGTAATGAGCAGTTCTTC.

This clone is a singleton in its sample. The rearrangement links TRBV30 to TRBJ1-1, with 11 positions matching TRBD1. CDR1 and CDR2 from the germline V gene are GTSNPN and SVGIG (reference sequence). Unmatched junction bases numbered 2, after V lost 3 bases and J lost 11 bases. CDR3 length: 11 residues. CDR3 in DNA: TGTGCCTGGAGGGGGACAGGGGGGGCTTTCTTT. Encoded protein: CAWRGTGGAFF.

The V call is TRBV5-6, the J call TRBJ2-2; TRBD1 agrees at 10 bases. V shed 1 base, J shed 7 bases, and the junction held 4 bases outside the gene matches. Germline CDR1 is SGHDT and CDR2 is YYEEEE. The CDR3 is 15 amino acids. DNA of the CDR3: TGTGCCAGCAGCTTGTCGACAGGGGGCCACGGGGAGCTGTTTTTT. Protein: CASSLSTGGHGELFF.